This entry lists 16 T cell receptor beta chains sequenced from one sample in a study of vaccination and CD4 T cells after COVID-19. Treatment in this sample: 10-day PBMC culture with coronavirus spike peptide pools or control peptides (ViraFEST assay). During the years 2011-2018, before the COVID-19 pandemic, the unexposed donor's CD4+ T cells were collected. For these TCRs, the target antigens are not known. Cultured CD4+ T-cell DNA underwent Oncomine TCR Beta short-read sequencing. Genomic DNA was drawn out of CD4+ T cells grown in culture. In TCRdb, the PCR reads were re-called with MiXCR into one record per CDR3 protein. Of about 9,500 distinct CDR3 sequences in the sample, about 28% are singletons; the top ten hold approximately 23%. Sample: CD4+ T cells from blood, cultured in vitro. The receptors stem from a human donor in good health.

The chain couples TRBV4-2 to TRBJ1-1; weak D call: TRBD1 (5 bases). The CDR3 consists of 13 residues. With 5 bases removed from V and 8 bases from J, the gap between germline ends came to 15 bases. The V gene's germline CDR1 is LGHNA and CDR2 YNFKEQ. The CDR3 is CASSEVRGQEAFF. As DNA, the CDR3 is TGTGCCAGCAGCGAAGTACGGGGCCAAGAAGCTTTCTTT.

The genes are TRBV25-1 and TRBJ2-1; maybe TRBD2 (5 bases). V dropped 7 bases and J dropped 6 bases, with 25 bases sitting between them. The CDR3 sequence is 17 residues long. Germline CDR1 reads MGHDK; CDR2 reads SYGVNS. The CDR3 region has the DNA TGTGCCAGCACCCCTCCGGCGTGGCGGGCGGTCTCCAATGAGCAGTTCTTC. Protein: CASTPPAWRAVSNEQFF.

The sample holds a few counts of this clonotype. The chain recombines TRBV19 with TRBJ2-5, with TRBD1 identical over 7 bases. The germline CDR1 and CDR2 sequences are LNHDA and SQIVND (reference sequence). V lost 4 bases and J lost 4; bases outside the gene matches: 3. The CDR3 consists of 13 residues. CDR3 loop: CASSRQGPETQYF. CDR3 bases: TGTGCCAGTAGTAGACAGGGTCCAGAGACCCAGTACTTC.

The chain carries TRBV29-1 and TRBJ2-3; unclear D gene. The CDR3 spans 13 residues. Germline CDR1 is SQVTM and CDR2 is ANQGSEA. Trimming took 4 bases from V and 0 from J, leaving 8 bases between them. In DNA, the CDR3 is TGCAGCGTTGCCAGAACTAGCACAGATACGCAGTATTTT. Translated: CSVARTSTDTQYF.

The rearrangement uses TRBV11-2 and TRBJ2-2, with TRBD2 identical over 13 bases. With 2 bases clipped from V and 6 bases from J, the junction kept 3 bases outside the gene matches. This CDR3 region has 16 residues. In germline, CDR1 is SGHAT, CDR2 FQNNGV. CDR3 sequence: CASSLTSGRAAGELFF. CDR3 in DNA: TGTGCCAGCAGCTTAACTAGCGGGAGGGCCGCCGGGGAGCTGTTTTTT.

The V gene is TRBV30, the J gene TRBJ1-1, with D possibly being TRBD1 (5 bases). From germline, CDR1 is GTSNPN and CDR2 SVGIG (reference sequence). The CDR3 consists of 14 residues. V gave up 0 bases and J gave up 0 bases, with 8 bases separating them. CDR3 residues: CAWSVSRVNTEAFF. CDR3 in DNA: TGTGCCTGGAGTGTTTCCAGGGTGAACACTGAAGCTTTCTTT.

This sequence joins TRBV6-5 and TRBJ1-1; 7 bases are shared with TRBD1. The CDR3 loop spans 14 amino acids. V dropped 4 bases and J dropped 4; count of bases not matched to a gene: 6. Germline CDR1 is MNHEY and CDR2 is SVGAGI. The CDR3 coding sequence is TGTGCCAGCAGTTTGAATCAGGGGGGCACTGAAGCTTTCTTT. This translates into CASSLNQGGTEAFF.

The V and J genes are TRBV20-1 and TRBJ1-5; 7 bases align to TRBD1. The CDR3 runs to 14 residues. Looked up from germline, CDR1 is DFQATT and CDR2 is SNEGSKA (reference sequence). Trimming cost V 5 bases and J 0 bases; bases outside gene matches: 4. The CDR3, as DNA: TGCAGTGCTGGGGGACAGTTTAGCAATCAGCCCCAGCATTTT. It is translated as CSAGGQFSNQPQHF.

CDR3 in amino acids: CASRVKGLGQGAATEAFF. The CDR3 DNA reads TGTGCCAGCAGGGTGAAAGGTTTGGGACAGGGGGCCGCCACTGAAGCTTTCTTT. This chain uses TRBV25-1 with TRBJ1-1; 12 bases align to TRBD1. Germline V CDR1 and CDR2: MGHDK, SYGVNS. Trimming at V came to 6 bases and at J to 4 bases, leaving 15 bases not matched to a gene. CDR3 length: 18 amino acids.

This clonotype was found a few times. The rearrangement uses TRBV20-1 and TRBJ1-2; TRBD1 agrees at 7 bases. The germline V gene has CDR1 DFQATT and CDR2 SNEGSKA (reference sequence). V lost 4 bases, J lost 7 bases, and 9 bases stayed unmatched. The CDR3 has 13 amino acids. The CDR3 sequence is CSAKDRVVGGYTF. CDR3 DNA: TGCAGTGCTAAAGACAGGGTGGTTGGTGGCTACACCTTC.

The rearrangement joins TRBV11-3 to TRBJ2-7; D perhaps matches TRBD2 (6 bases). V lost 5 bases and J 3 bases, leaving 11 bases between the germline ends. Germline V gene sequence: CDR1 SGHNT, CDR2 YENEEA. The CDR3 length is 13 residues. The CDR3 sequence: CASSGRGSYEQYF. The CDR3 region has the DNA TGTGCCAGCAGCGGCCGGGGGAGCTACGAGCAGTACTTC.

The chain uses TRBV21-1 and TRBJ2-1; the D segment call TRBD1 is taken from the table without a DNA check. TRBV21-1 is flagged as a pseudogene. The CDR3 loop spans 16 amino acids. The CDR3 loop is CASSKGASENYNEQFF. CDR3 DNA: TGTGCCAGCAGCAAGGGCGCTAGCGAGAACTACAATGAGCAGTTCTTC.

This clonotype was recorded a few times. This chain connects TRBV12-3 or TRBV12-4 to TRBJ2-1; TRBD1 agrees at 8 bases. This CDR3 spans 14 amino acids. J was trimmed by 3 bases and V by 6 bases; bases with no gene match: 4. CDR3 in DNA: TGTGCCAGCAGGGGACAGGTCAACTACAATGAGCAGTTCTTC. This encodes CASRGQVNYNEQFF.

This clonotype appeared a few times. The chain employs TRBV7-2 and TRBJ2-5, with 7 bases fitting TRBD2. The germline gives CDR1 SGHTA, CDR2 FQGNSA. This CDR3 comprises 15 residues. J gave up 4 bases and V 4 bases, and 9 bases lay outside the gene matches. The DNA for the CDR3 is TGTGCCAGCAGCTCCCGCGTGGGCGGGGGAGAGACCCAGTACTTC. Its translation: CASSSRVGGGETQYF.

With respect to this clonotype: The missing conserved phenylalanine or tryptophan at the end of this CDR3 makes a read error likely. The DNA is omitted, as the CDR3 cannot be located on it reliably, and the CDR3 follows TCRdb's listing. The chain carries TRBV28 and TRBJ2-1; the table's D call TRBD2 went unverified against the DNA. 13 amino acids form the CDR3, both terminal residues included. Germline CDR1 MDHEN, CDR2 SYDVKM. CDR3 protein: CASSPPGLAGVII.

This clonotype has more than one count but fewer than ten. The chain joins TRBV6-1 to TRBJ2-7; the match to TRBD1 covers 8 bases. After removal of 5 bases from V and 2 bases from J, the junction contained 5 bases not matched to a gene. Germline V CDR1 and CDR2: MNHNS, SASEGT. The CDR3 sequence is 14 residues long. CDR3: CASSTGGIAYEQYF. For the CDR3, the DNA is TGTGCCAGCAGTACAGGGGGTATCGCCTACGAGCAGTACTTC.